This TCR beta chain originates from a study of patients and donors after allogeneic stem cell transplantation. Trimming took off 0 bases at V and 13 bases at J, with 11 bases between the two ends. The CDR3 is 12 amino acids. Germline loops: CDR1 SGHRS, CDR2 YFSETQ. One entry per CDR3 protein results from TCRdb running MiXCR on the RT-PCR reads. The sample has approximately 150,000 distinct CDR3 sequences; about 29% are singletons. The chain employs TRBV5-1 and TRBJ2-4; no firm D call. Sequencing used blood, either unsorted or a sorted T cell fraction (not recorded which). The clonotype comes from a human donor who was either an allogeneic HSCT recipient or a stem cell or donor lymphocyte infusion donor (not recorded which). It is not recorded whose cells these are; they may come from a transplant donor. CDR3 sequence reads: CASSLEGGEQYF. CDR3 in DNA: TGCGCCAGCAGCTTGGAGGGTGGGGAACAGTACTTC.